This entry concerns a single T cell receptor (beta chain). This sample is part of a study of blood T cell repertoires in COVID-19. Adults between about 18 and 95 years of age took part from under 30 US areas. In germline, CDR1 is SNHLY, CDR2 FYNNEI. V lost 2 bases to trimming and J lost 5 bases, with 13 bases between them. This CDR3 has 14 residues. The repertoire was sequenced with immunoSEQ multiplex PCR; TCRdb's copy has only in-frame clones and lacks some. This table has around 250,000 clones, 86% appearing once. The sequence came from a man aged 18 to 29 who had recovered from COVID-19. The sequenced sample was PBMCs or T cells enriched from blood (not recorded which). The rearrangement joins TRBV2 to TRBJ2-7; a weak D match, TRBD2 (5 bases). DNA of the CDR3: TGTGCCAGCAGTGAAAAACTAGTATTCGACGAGCAGTACTTC. This encodes CASSEKLVFDEQYF.